The 28 T cell receptor beta chains listed next were all sequenced from one sample in a study of metastatic and nonmetastatic thyroid tumors. MiXCR was used by TCRdb to re-call the PCR reads. The profile covers about 5,800 clones, with approximately 19% appearing a single time and approximately 6% taken by the ten largest. Nobody among the patients had been given any treatment before thyroid surgery. The sample comprised adjacent normal tissue. Source of these receptors: a female donor with papillary thyroid cancer or a benign thyroid nodule (not recorded which). Some clones in this sample may be carry-over from other donors' samples.

This clone came up a few times. The rearrangement uses TRBV6-1 and TRBJ2-7; tentative D call: TRBD1 (6 bases). This CDR3 comprises 14 residues. The germline V gene has CDR1 MNHNS and CDR2 SASEGT. Trimming took 6 bases from V and 3 from J, leaving 15 bases between them. This chain's CDR3 is CASRAGTMVYEQYF. The DNA for the CDR3 is TGTGCCAGCAGGGCCGGGACAATGGTCTACGAGCAGTACTTC.

This clone appeared a few times. This chain links TRBV7-2 with TRBJ1-5; D unclear. Trimming shortened V by 4 bases and J by 8 bases, and 15 bases separated the two germline ends. Germline V gene lookup returns CDR1 SGHTA and CDR2 FQGNSA. This CDR3 contains 14 residues. Here the CDR3 reads CASSYFGPGKPQHF. For the CDR3, the DNA is TGTGCCAGCAGCTACTTTGGGCCGGGGAAGCCCCAGCATTTT. The full variable domain, its missing parts supplied by reference TRBV7-2 and TRBJ1-5, is GAGVSQSPSNKVTEKGKDVELRCDPISGHTALYWYRQSLGQGLEFLIYFQGNSAPDKSGLPSDRFSAERTGGSVSTLTIQRTQQEDSAVYLCASSYFGPGKPQHFGDGTRLSIL.

This clone is large (0.1 to 1%) by share. The chain combines TRBV27 with TRBJ2-7, with D hard to call. V was cut by 7 bases and J by 7 bases, with 11 bases left in between. Germline CDR1 and CDR2: MNHEY and SMNVEV (reference sequence). The CDR3 is 11 amino acids. The CDR3 DNA reads TGTGCCAGCACCCTATCATGGGAGCAGTACTTC. Translation: CASTLSWEQYF.

The chain recombines TRBV20-1 with TRBJ1-5, with D possibly being TRBD1 (5 bases). The germline CDR1 and CDR2 sequences are DFQATT and SNEGSKA (reference sequence). The CDR3 extends over 13 amino acids. DNA of the CDR3: TGCAGCTCATCCGGGGACCAACATCAGCCCCAGCATTTT. Its translation is CSSSGDQHQPQHF.

By sample share, this clone is medium-sized (0.01 to 0.1%). The J gene is TRBJ2-1, the V gene TRBV2; D is possibly TRBD1 or TRBD2 (6 bases each). The CDR3 has 14 residues. Trimming left V 7 bases short and J 5 bases short, with 15 bases between. In germline, CDR1 is SNHLY, CDR2 FYNNEI. CDR3 coding DNA: TGTGCCAGCATAGGGGGGACGGGTAACAATGAGCAGTTCTTC. Translating it yields CASIGGTGNNEQFF.

In this sample, this clone is medium-sized. The V and J genes are TRBV7-9 and TRBJ2-3; 7 bases align to TRBD2. The CDR3 length is 12 residues. Unmatched junction bases numbered 5, after V lost 8 bases and J lost 6 bases. Germline CDR1 is SEHNR and CDR2 is FQNEAQ (reference sequence). CDR3 in amino acids: CASGLVIDTQYF. As DNA, the CDR3 is TGTGCCAGCGGACTAGTGATTGATACGCAGTATTTT. Drawing the rest from reference TRBV7-9 and TRBJ2-3, the complete variable domain is DTGVSQNPRHKITKRGQNVTFRCDPISEHNRLYWYRQTLGQGPEFLTYFQNEAQLEKSRLLSDRFSAERPKGSFSTLEIQRTEQGDSAMYLCASGLVIDTQYFGPGTRLTVL.

The rearrangement joins TRBV28 to TRBJ2-7; 10 nucleotides match TRBD2. J gave up 13 bases and V 6 bases, and 24 bases lay outside the gene matches. This CDR3 is built from 17 residues. The germline V gene encodes CDR1 MDHEN and CDR2 SYDVKM. The CDR3 DNA sequence: TGTGCCAGCAGGGGGACTAGCGCGAGAGGAATCTTCTACGATCATTACTTC. Its protein product is CASRGTSARGIFYDHYF.

This clone was recorded a few times. The chain joins TRBV2 to TRBJ2-1; no definite D call. The CDR3 extends over 14 amino acids. V was cut by 5 bases and J by 4 bases, with 12 bases left in between. Germline V lookup: CDR1 SNHLY, CDR2 FYNNEI. CDR3 protein: CASSLQSVYNEQFF. CDR3 DNA: TGTGCCAGCAGTTTACAGTCTGTTTACAATGAGCAGTTCTTC.

V usage is TRBV6-5 and J usage is TRBJ1-3, with a tentative D call TRBD1 (5 bases). V lost 2 bases, J lost 0 bases, and 17 bases lay in between. Germline CDR1 MNHEY, CDR2 SVGAGI. The CDR3 loop spans 18 amino acids. The CDR3 nucleotides are TGTGCCAGCAGTTACCTCACCCTCGGGGGGGACTCTGGAAACACCATATATTTT. It yields the protein CASSYLTLGGDSGNTIYF.

This clone was seen repeatedly, ten times or more. The chain combines TRBV27 with TRBJ2-5; D not certain. Germline CDR1 is MNHEY and CDR2 is SMNVEV (reference sequence). Trimming stripped 0 bases from V and 1 base from J, with 3 bases between. The CDR3 consists of 13 residues. The CDR3: CASSLSIQETQYF. In DNA, the CDR3 is TGTGCCAGCAGTTTATCGATCCAAGAGACCCAGTACTTC.

This clone was detected ten times or more. V and J are TRBV3-1 and TRBJ2-3; D is uncertain. The CDR3 has 14 amino acids. Germline values: CDR1 LGHDT, CDR2 YNNKEL (reference sequence). V gave up 1 base and J gave up 2 bases, with 7 bases separating them. CDR3: CASSQGPVTDTQYF. DNA of the CDR3: TGTGCCAGCAGCCAAGGCCCTGTCACAGATACGCAGTATTTT.

The chain combines TRBV5-1 with TRBJ2-5, with D perhaps being TRBD1 or TRBD2 (6 bases each). This CDR3 has 15 residues. V lost 0 bases to trimming and J lost 9 bases, with 18 bases between them. In germline, CDR1 is SGHRS, CDR2 YFSETQ. Here the CDR3 reads CASSLEGGTRSPQYF. DNA for the CDR3: TGCGCCAGCAGCTTGGAAGGGGGGACTCGATCGCCCCAGTACTTC.

The V gene is TRBV7-9, the J gene TRBJ2-5; D possibly corresponds to TRBD2 (6 bases). CDR1 and CDR2 from the germline V gene are SEHNR and FQNEAQ (reference sequence). The V end was cut by 0 bases, the J end by 2 bases, with 7 bases between. The CDR3 spans 14 residues. CDR3 nucleotides: TGTGCCAGCAGCTTAGCGGGGGGACAAGAGACCCAGTACTTC. As protein: CASSLAGGQETQYF.

This clone has only a few counts. Mismatch with germline at one junction end may stem from a read error. J is TRBJ2-7 and V is TRBV4-1, with D perhaps TRBD1 or TRBD2 (7 bases each). Germline CDR1 reads MGHRA; CDR2 reads YSYEKL. CDR3 length: 13 residues. The CDR3 here is CSSSQREGAVQYF. The CDR3 DNA is TGCTCCAGCAGCCAAAGGGAGGGGGCCGTGCAGTACTTC.

This clone is medium-sized in the sample. The chain has TRBV12-5 and TRBJ1-1; the D gene is possibly TRBD1 (6 bases). Per germline, CDR1 LGHNT and CDR2 FRNRAP. This CDR3 comprises 15 residues. V lost 8 bases and J lost 3, with 19 bases in between. In DNA form, the CDR3 reads TGTGCTAGTCGGTCACAGGGCTTGGGGGACACTGAAGCTTTCTTT. It is translated as CASRSQGLGDTEAFF.

The table lists this clone with a few counts. A read error is possible here, since a much larger clone lies one base away. Likely a read error: the CDR3 ends without its conserved phenylalanine or tryptophan. It is unclear where the CDR3 begins or ends on the DNA, so no DNA is shown, and the CDR3 is as TCRdb lists it. The chain recombines TRBV7-9 with TRBJ2-6; the DNA was not compared with TRBD2, the D call given in the table. Germline V gene data show CDR1 as SEHNR and CDR2 as FQNEAQ (reference sequence). The CDR3 spans 11 amino acids, including both terminal residues. This CDR3 is CASSSTSVLTS.

Regarding this clone: The conserved closing phenylalanine or tryptophan is absent in this CDR3, likely reflecting a read error. The gene calls are TRBV2 and TRBJ1-2; possibly TRBD1 for D (5 bases). Germline V gene sequence: CDR1 SNHLY, CDR2 FYNNEI. The CDR3 spans 14 residues. CDR3 loop: CASMDGGGDYVYTL. CDR3 DNA sequence: TGTGCCAGCATGGACGGCGGTGGGGACTATGTCTACACCCTC.

Relative to its sample, this clone is medium-sized. This chain uses TRBV3-1 with TRBJ1-4; D is undetermined. With 1 base removed from V and 8 bases from J, the gap between germline ends came to 5 bases. The CDR3 is 12 amino acids. Germline loops: CDR1 LGHDT, CDR2 YNNKEL (reference sequence). The CDR3 sequence is CASSQGDEKLFF. The DNA for the CDR3 is TGTGCCAGCAGCCAAGGAGACGAAAAACTGTTTTTT.

This clone was recorded at least ten times. Other DNA sequences from this sample encode an identical CDR3 as well. V is TRBV7-3 and J is TRBJ2-3; TRBD2 aligns across 7 bases. Looked up from germline, CDR1 is SGHTA and CDR2 is FQGTGA. Germline trimming cut 4 bases from V and 0 bases from J; bases unmatched to any gene: 4. This CDR3 spans 15 amino acids. This chain's CDR3 is CASSSLAVSTDTQYF. The CDR3 nucleotides are TGTGCCAGCAGCTCCCTAGCGGTTAGCACAGATACGCAGTATTTT.

This clone appeared a few times. This chain connects TRBV20-1 to TRBJ2-5; TRBD2 matches at 8 bases. Germline CDR1 DFQATT, CDR2 SNEGSKA (reference sequence). This CDR3 contains 13 residues. The CDR3 region has the DNA TGCAGAGGGGGGGCGGGAGGTAGGAAGACCCAGTACTTC. It translates to CRGGAGGRKTQYF.

This clone is a singleton in its sample. The chain employs TRBV20-1 and TRBJ2-5, with TRBD2 identical over 13 bases. With 1 base clipped from V and 0 bases from J, the junction kept 8 bases outside the gene matches. Germline assignment: CDR1 DFQATT and CDR2 SNEGSKA (reference sequence). The CDR3 length is 18 residues. CDR3 nucleotides: TGCAGTGCTAGAGTTGGGACTAGCGGGACCCTGTACCAAGAGACCCAGTACTTC. This translates into CSARVGTSGTLYQETQYF.

This clone has just a few counts. V is TRBV28 and J is TRBJ2-7; no clear D. Trimming stripped 4 bases from V and 6 bases from J, with 7 bases between. Germline CDR1 MDHEN, CDR2 SYDVKM. The CDR3 length is 11 residues. This chain's CDR3 is CASSSHTEQYV. DNA for the CDR3: TGTGCCAGCAGTTCCCATACCGAGCAGTACGTC.

In its sample, this clone ranks as large. The chain joins TRBV6-1 to TRBJ2-7; 8 bases match TRBD1. CDR1 is MNHNS and CDR2 is SASEGT in the germline V gene. V lost 10 bases to trimming and J lost 2 bases; unmatched junction nucleotides: 4. The CDR3 extends over 12 amino acids. For the CDR3, the DNA is TGTGCCACCGAGACAGGGGCCTACGAGCAGTACTTC. It is translated as CATETGAYEQYF.

The sample holds a few counts of this clone. The gene calls are TRBV2 and TRBJ1-1; 7 bases fit TRBD1. The length of the CDR3 is 15 residues. CDR1 and CDR2 from the germline V gene are SNHLY and FYNNEI. The trim removed 3 bases at V and 2 bases at J, leaving 6 bases unmatched. CDR3 residues: CASSEVQGLNTEAFF. As DNA, the CDR3 is TGTGCCAGCAGTGAGGTACAGGGGTTAAACACTGAAGCTTTCTTT.

About this clone itself: No DNA is shown, since the ends of the CDR3 on it are uncertain; the CDR3 is the one TCRdb lists. This sequence joins TRBV20-1 and TRBJ2-6. The CDR3 extends over 17 residues, inclusive of both ends. CDR1 is DFQATT, CDR2 SNEGSKA, per germline (reference sequence). The CDR3 loop reads CSAIEYAWGTGANVLNF.

In its sample, this clone was seen a few times. This sequence joins TRBV6-1 and TRBJ2-2; D unresolved. The CDR3 has 14 residues. Deletions cut 6 bases from V and 6 bases from J, with 14 bases between. Per germline, CDR1 MNHNS and CDR2 SASEGT. CDR3 in amino acids: CASSPPRGPGELFF. DNA for the CDR3: TGTGCCAGCAGCCCTCCCCGCGGCCCCGGGGAGCTGTTTTTT.

This clone is categorized as medium-sized. The chain is built from TRBV20-1 and TRBJ1-5; D possibly corresponds to TRBD1 (6 bases). With 3 bases removed from V and 5 bases from J, the gap between germline ends came to 17 bases. CDR3 length: 15 amino acids. Germline V gene lookup returns CDR1 DFQATT and CDR2 SNEGSKA (reference sequence). The CDR3 is CSASGGAPQDQPQHF. In DNA, the CDR3 is TGCAGTGCTAGTGGGGGCGCGCCCCAGGATCAGCCCCAGCATTTT.

In its sample, this clone is medium-sized (0.01 to 0.1%). J is TRBJ2-7 and V is TRBV7-2; D possibly corresponds to TRBD2 (6 bases). The CDR3 consists of 17 residues. In germline, CDR1 is SGHTA, CDR2 FQGNSA. Trimming cost V 5 bases and J 0 bases, with 20 bases left between them. CDR3 region: CASSALVGGPSSYEQYF. As DNA, the CDR3 is TGTGCCAGCAGCGCTTTAGTGGGGGGACCGAGCTCCTACGAGCAGTACTTC.